The clone carrying this TCR beta chain occurred a few times. This sample is part of a study of OX40 agonist ivuxolimab in advanced cancers. J lost 5 bases, V lost 6 bases, and 15 bases had no gene match. Germline V CDR1 and CDR2: LNHDA, SQIVND (reference sequence). The CDR3 length is 18 residues. Using immunoSEQ multiplex PCR, the repertoire was profiled, and TCRdb retains in-frame clones only, with some absent. The sample lists 90,000 to 95,000 clones, roughly 86% occurring once. Source: CD4+ or CD8+ T cells sorted from blood, taken in a trial of the OX40 agonist ivuxolimab. This TCR came from an adult with an advanced solid tumor such as melanoma, head and neck, liver or kidney cancer. The V call is TRBV19, the J call TRBJ2-3, with 12 bases aligning to TRBD2. CDR3 nucleotide sequence: TGTGCCAGTAGCCCGGATCAGACTAGCGGGAGTCGAGTAGATACGCAGTATTTT. As protein: CASSPDQTSGSRVDTQYF.